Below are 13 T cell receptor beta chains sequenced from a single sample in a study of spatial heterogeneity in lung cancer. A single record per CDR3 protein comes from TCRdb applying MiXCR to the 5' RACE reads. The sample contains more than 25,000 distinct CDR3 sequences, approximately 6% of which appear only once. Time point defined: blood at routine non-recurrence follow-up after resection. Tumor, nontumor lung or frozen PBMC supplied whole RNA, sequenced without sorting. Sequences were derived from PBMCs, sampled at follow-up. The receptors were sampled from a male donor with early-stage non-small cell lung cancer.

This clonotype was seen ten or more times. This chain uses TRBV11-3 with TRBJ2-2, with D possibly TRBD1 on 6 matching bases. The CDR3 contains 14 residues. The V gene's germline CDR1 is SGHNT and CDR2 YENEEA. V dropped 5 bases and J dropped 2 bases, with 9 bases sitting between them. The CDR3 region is CASSSRGNTGELFF. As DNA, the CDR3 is TGTGCCAGCAGCAGCAGGGGAAACACCGGGGAGCTGTTTTTT.

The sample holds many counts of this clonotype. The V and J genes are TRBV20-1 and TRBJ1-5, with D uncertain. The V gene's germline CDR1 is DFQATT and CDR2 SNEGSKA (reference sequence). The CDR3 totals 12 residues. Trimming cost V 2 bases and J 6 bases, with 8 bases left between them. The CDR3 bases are TGCAGTGCTAGAACAGCGGGTCAGCCCCAGCATTTT. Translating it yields CSARTAGQPQHF.

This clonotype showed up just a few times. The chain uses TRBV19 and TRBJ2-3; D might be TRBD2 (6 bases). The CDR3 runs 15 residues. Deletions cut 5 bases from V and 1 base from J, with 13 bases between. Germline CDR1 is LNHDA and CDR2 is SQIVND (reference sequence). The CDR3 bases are TGTGCCAGTAGTCCCCGGCGGGGCGGCACAGATACGCAGTATTTT. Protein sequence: CASSPRRGGTDTQYF.

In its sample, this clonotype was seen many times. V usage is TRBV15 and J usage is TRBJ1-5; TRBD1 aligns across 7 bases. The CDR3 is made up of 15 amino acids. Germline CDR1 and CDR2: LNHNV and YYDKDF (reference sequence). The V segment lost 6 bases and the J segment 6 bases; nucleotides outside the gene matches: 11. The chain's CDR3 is CATRVDRDRFQPQHF. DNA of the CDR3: TGTGCCACCAGGGTCGACAGGGATCGGTTTCAGCCCCAGCATTTT.

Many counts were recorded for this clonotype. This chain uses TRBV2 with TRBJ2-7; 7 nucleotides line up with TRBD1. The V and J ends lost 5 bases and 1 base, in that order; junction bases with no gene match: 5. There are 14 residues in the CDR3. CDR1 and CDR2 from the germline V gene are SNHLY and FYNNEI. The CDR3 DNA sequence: TGTGCCAGCAGTCTCCAGGGGGTATCCTACGAGCAGTACTTC. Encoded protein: CASSLQGVSYEQYF.

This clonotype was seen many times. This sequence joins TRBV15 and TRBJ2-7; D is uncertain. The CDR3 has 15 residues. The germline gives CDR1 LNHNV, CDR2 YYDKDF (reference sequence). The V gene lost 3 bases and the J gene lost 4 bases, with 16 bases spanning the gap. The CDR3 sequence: CATSSLRLQNYEQYV. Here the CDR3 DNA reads TGTGCCACCAGCAGCCTACGACTCCAAAATTACGAGCAGTACGTC.

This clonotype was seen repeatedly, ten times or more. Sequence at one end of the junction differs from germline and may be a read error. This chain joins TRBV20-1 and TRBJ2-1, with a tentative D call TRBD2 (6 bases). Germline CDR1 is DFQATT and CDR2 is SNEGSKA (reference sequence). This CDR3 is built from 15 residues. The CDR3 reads CSAIGDSPWGNEQFF. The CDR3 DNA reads TGCAGCGCTATCGGGGACTCCCCTTGGGGCAATGAGCAGTTCTTC.

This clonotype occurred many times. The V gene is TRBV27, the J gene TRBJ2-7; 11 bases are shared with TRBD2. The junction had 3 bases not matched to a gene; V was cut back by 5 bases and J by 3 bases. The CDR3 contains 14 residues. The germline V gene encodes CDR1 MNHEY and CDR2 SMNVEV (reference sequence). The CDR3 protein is CASSHSGGDYEQYV. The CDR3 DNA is TGTGCCAGCAGTCATAGCGGGGGGGACTACGAGCAGTACGTC.

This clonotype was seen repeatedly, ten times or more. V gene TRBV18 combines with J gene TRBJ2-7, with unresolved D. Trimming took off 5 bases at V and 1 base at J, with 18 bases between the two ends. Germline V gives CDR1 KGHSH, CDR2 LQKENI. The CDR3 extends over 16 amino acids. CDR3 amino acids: CASSTYSGPPSYEQYF. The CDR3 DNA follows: TGTGCCAGCTCAACCTATTCCGGGCCACCTTCCTACGAGCAGTACTTC.

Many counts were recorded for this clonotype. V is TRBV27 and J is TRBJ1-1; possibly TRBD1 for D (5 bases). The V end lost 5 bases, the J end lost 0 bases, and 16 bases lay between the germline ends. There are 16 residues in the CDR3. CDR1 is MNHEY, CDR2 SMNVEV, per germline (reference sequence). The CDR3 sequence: CASSPLPGQLNTEAFF. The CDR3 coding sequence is TGTGCCAGCAGTCCACTCCCGGGGCAGTTGAACACTGAAGCTTTCTTT.

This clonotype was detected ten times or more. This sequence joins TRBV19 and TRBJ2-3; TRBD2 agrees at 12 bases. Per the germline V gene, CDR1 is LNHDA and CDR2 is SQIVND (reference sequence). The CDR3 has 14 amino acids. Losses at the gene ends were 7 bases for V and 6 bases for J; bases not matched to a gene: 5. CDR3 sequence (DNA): TGTGCCAGTACCTCACTAGCGGGGGGTGATACGCAGTATTTT. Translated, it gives CASTSLAGGDTQYF. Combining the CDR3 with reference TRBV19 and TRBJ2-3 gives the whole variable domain DGGITQSPKYLFRKEGQNVTLSCEQNLNHDAMYWYRQDPGQGLRLIYYSQIVNDFQKGDIAEGYSVSREKKESFPLTVTSAQKNPTAFYLCASTSLAGGDTQYFGPGTRLTVL.

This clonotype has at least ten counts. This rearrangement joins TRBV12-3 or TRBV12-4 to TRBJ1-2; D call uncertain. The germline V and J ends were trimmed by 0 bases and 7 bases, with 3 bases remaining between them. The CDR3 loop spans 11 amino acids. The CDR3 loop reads CASSLAPGYTF. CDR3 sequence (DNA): TGTGCCAGCAGTTTAGCCCCTGGCTACACCTTC.

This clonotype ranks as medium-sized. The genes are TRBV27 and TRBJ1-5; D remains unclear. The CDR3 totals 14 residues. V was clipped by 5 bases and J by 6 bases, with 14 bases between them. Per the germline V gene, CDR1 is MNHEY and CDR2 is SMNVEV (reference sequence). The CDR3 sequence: CASSLVGPGQPQHF. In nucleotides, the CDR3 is TGTGCCAGCAGTCTTGTCGGGCCCGGTCAGCCCCAGCATTTT.